The clone carrying this TCR beta chain was detected only a few times. What it binds is not known. V shed 7 bases and J shed 0 bases, with 6 bases lying between them. The CDR3 has 13 amino acids. CDR1 and CDR2 from the germline V gene are MNHEY and SMNVEV (reference sequence). The sample originates from a study of T-cell reconstitution after alpha-beta-depleted transplantation in children. Points from the study as a whole: At one year after transplant, newly produced T cells mostly accounted for T-cell counts and diversity. From surviving recipient T cells and thymic progenitors came the high day-60 TCRbeta diversity observed in some patients.

Molecular barcoding with unique molecular identifiers was used for the TCRbeta library. TCRdb independently ran MiXCR on the PCR reads; one entry per CDR3 protein. Among 450,000 to 600,000 distinct CDR3 sequences listed, over 10% were seen once. Sequencing was performed on PBMCs, mostly from graft donor cells, taken 360 days after TCRalphabeta/CD19-depleted stem cell transplant. V and J are TRBV27 and TRBJ2-2; D not certain. This clonotype originated in a male patient younger than 18 who had a stem cell transplant for acute myeloid leukemia, so the T cells may come from the graft donor. The CDR3 reads CASTYANTGELFF. CDR3 DNA sequence: TGTGCCAGCACCTACGCGAACACCGGGGAGCTGTTTTTT.